These T cell receptor beta chains were read from a single sample in a study of metastatic and nonmetastatic thyroid tumors. TCRdb redid the clone calls on the PCR reads using MiXCR. Seen here are some 15,000 clones, 3% to 4% observed once, and the top ten hold about a quarter. Sequencing input: tumor tissue. The receptors shown here come from a female donor with papillary thyroid cancer or a benign thyroid nodule (not recorded which). Some clones in this sample may be carry-over from other donors' samples. CDR3s include the opening cysteine and the closing phenylalanine or tryptophan. A D gene is named only where the DNA matches it firmly. The listing skips clone size in some rows; elsewhere it reads once, few, many or a size class.

J	D	V	size	DNA	CDR3
TRBJ2-7	.	TRBV6-1	.	TGTGCCACCACGCAGGGTTCCTACGAGCAGTACTTC	CATTQGSYEQYF
TRBJ1-2	.	TRBV7-9	few	TGTGCCAGCAGCTTAGGCCAGGGCGGCTACACCTTC	CASSLGQGGYTF
TRBJ1-1	.	TRBV27	many	TGTGCCAGCAGTTTAGGCTTATTCGACACTGAAGCTTTCTTT	CASSLGLFDTEAFF
TRBJ1-1	.	TRBV20-1	.	TGCAGTGCCCAGAGGGACACTGAAGCTTTCTTT	CSAQRDTEAFF
TRBJ1-2	.	TRBV28	few	TGTGCCAGTCTGGACTACAACTATGGCTACACCTTC	CASLDYNYGYTF
TRBJ1-1	.	TRBV2	few	TGTGCCAGCAGTCTAGGGGAGGGCACTGAAGCTTTCTTT	CASSLGEGTEAFF
TRBJ2-2	.	TRBV19	few	TGTGCCAGTAGTACGGGTACGAACACCGGGGAGCTGTTTTTT	CASSTGTNTGELFF
TRBJ2-7	TRBD1	TRBV5-1	.	TGCGCCAGCAGCTTGGGGGGGACAGGGGTAAGGATCTACGAGCAGTACTTC	CASSLGGTGVRIYEQYF
TRBJ1-2	.	TRBV5-1	few	TGCGCCAGCAGCTTGGATCGGAGAGGGAACTATGGCTACACCTTC	CASSLDRRGNYGYTF
TRBJ2-7	.	TRBV5-1	few	TGCGCCAGCAGCTTGGTGCCAGACGAGCAGTACTTC	CASSLVPDEQYF
TRBJ2-2	.	TRBV24-1	.	TGTGCCACCAGTGATTTGAGGCTTTCCGGGGAGCTGTTTTTT	CATSDLRLSGELFF
TRBJ2-2	.	TRBV18	.	TGTGCCAGCCATCCCGACTCGGGCACCGGGGAGCTGTTTTTT	CASHPDSGTGELFF
TRBJ1-6	TRBD1	TRBV7-9	few	TGTGCCAGCAGCTTCGGGACAGGGTTTTCACCCCTCCACTTT	CASSFGTGFSPLHF
TRBJ2-1	TRBD2	TRBV19	few	TGTGCCAGTAGCTCTTATGGCGGGAGGGCCGGGGATGAGCAGTTCTTC	CASSSYGGRAGDEQFF
TRBJ2-1	TRBD2	TRBV5-1	few	TGCGCCAGCCGACTAGCGGGAGAGTACAATGAGCAGTTCTTC	CASRLAGEYNEQFF
TRBJ1-6	TRBD1	TRBV27	few	TGTTCCACCCGGTCCAGACAGGGGGCGACCTATAATTCACCCCTCCACTTT	CSTRSRQGATYNSPLHF
TRBJ2-3	.	TRBV5-5	few	TGTGCCAGCAGCTCATTTAGACTAGGTCGCGCAGATACGCAGTATTTT	CASSSFRLGRADTQYF
TRBJ2-2	.	TRBV11-2	few	TGTGCCAGCAGCTCGACCCGACCCCTTCACAAGGGGGAGCTGTTTTTT	CASSSTRPLHKGELFF
TRBJ1-4	TRBD1	TRBV15	.	TGTGCCACCAGCAAGGACAGGGGAGATGAAAAACTGTTTTTT	CATSKDRGDEKLFF
TRBJ1-2	.	TRBV6-1	.	TGTGCCAGCAGTGAATCGATGGGTATAAGTAGCTATGGCTACACCTTC	CASSESMGISSYGYTF
TRBJ1-5	.	TRBV19	.	TGTGCCAGTAGTATATGGAGCAATCAGCCCCAGCATTTT	CASSIWSNQPQHF
TRBJ2-3	.	TRBV27	few	TGTGCCAGCAGTTTATCCCAGTCCACAGATACGCAGTATTTT	CASSLSQSTDTQYF
TRBJ1-1	.	TRBV12-3/TRBV12-4	few	TGTGCCAGCGCCCCCGTGCAACTGAACACTGAAGCTTTCTTT	CASAPVQLNTEAFF
TRBJ1-2	.	TRBV18	many	TGTGCCAGCTCACCGGACAGCAACTATGGCTACACCTTC	CASSPDSNYGYTF
TRBJ1-5	.	TRBV2	.	TGTGCCAGCGGTAATAGCAATCAGCCCCAGCATTTT	CASGNSNQPQHF
TRBJ2-3	.	TRBV9	few	TGTGCCAGCAGCGTAGAAGGCAGGGCGGCAGATACGCAGTATTTT	CASSVEGRAADTQYF
TRBJ1-5	.	TRBV20-1	few	TGCAGTGCCCCTAGGGGGGGGGCGCGTCAGCCCCAGCATTTT	CSAPRGGARQPQHF
TRBJ1-4	TRBD1	TRBV19	few	TGTGCCAGTAGTATAGGGGGACAGGGGGCTGAAAAACTGTTTTTT	CASSIGGQGAEKLFF
TRBJ2-1	.	TRBV6-1	many	TGTGCCAGCGCCCTCTCTAATTGGGGCAATGAGCAGTTCTTC	CASALSNWGNEQFF
TRBJ2-1	.	TRBV2	.	TGTGCCAGCAGTGAAATACTGAGCTCCTACAATGAGCAGTTCTTC	CASSEILSSYNEQFF
TRBJ1-4	.	TRBV6-1	medium-sized	TGTGCCAGCAGCCGGGTTAATGAAAAACTGTTTTTT	CASSRVNEKLFF
TRBJ2-1	.	TRBV19	few	TGTGCCAGTAGTTCCGACGACAGGTTAAATTTCTTC	CASSSDDRLNFF
TRBJ1-6	TRBD1	TRBV25-1	many	TGTGCCAGCAGTGCCCGGGACAGAGTTTCACCCCTCCACTTT	CASSARDRVSPLHF
TRBJ2-1	TRBD2	TRBV9	.	TGTGCCAGCAGCCCCGAGCGGGAGGGCGACAATGAGCAGTTCTTC	CASSPEREGDNEQFF
TRBJ2-2	TRBD1	TRBV6-1	few	TGTGCCATCAGTCTTGGGACAGGGGACACCGGGGAGCTGTTTTTT	CAISLGTGDTGELFF